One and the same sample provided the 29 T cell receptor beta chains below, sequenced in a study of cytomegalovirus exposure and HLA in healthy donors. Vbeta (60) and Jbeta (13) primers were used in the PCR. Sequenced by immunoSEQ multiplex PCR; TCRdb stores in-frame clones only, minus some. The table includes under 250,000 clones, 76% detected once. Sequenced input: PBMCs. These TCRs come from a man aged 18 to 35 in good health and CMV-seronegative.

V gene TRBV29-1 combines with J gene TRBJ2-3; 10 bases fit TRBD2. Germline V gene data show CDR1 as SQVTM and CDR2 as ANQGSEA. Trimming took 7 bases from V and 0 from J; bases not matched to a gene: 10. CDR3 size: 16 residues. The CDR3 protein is CSALLETSGSTDTQYF. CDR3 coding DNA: TGCAGCGCCCTTTTGGAGACTAGCGGGAGCACAGATACGCAGTATTTT.

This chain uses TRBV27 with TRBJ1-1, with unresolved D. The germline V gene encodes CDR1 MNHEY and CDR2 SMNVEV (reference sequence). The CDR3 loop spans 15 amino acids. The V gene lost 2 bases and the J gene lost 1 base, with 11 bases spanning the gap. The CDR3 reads CASSLDITSNTEAFF. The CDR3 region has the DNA TGTGCCAGCAGTTTAGACATCACCTCGAACACTGAAGCTTTCTTT.

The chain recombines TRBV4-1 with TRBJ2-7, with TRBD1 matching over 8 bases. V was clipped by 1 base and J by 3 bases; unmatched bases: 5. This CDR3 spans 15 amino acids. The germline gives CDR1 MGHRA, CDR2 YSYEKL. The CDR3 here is CASSQVGTGRYEQYF. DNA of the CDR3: TGCGCCAGCAGCCAAGTAGGGACAGGCCGCTACGAGCAGTACTTC.

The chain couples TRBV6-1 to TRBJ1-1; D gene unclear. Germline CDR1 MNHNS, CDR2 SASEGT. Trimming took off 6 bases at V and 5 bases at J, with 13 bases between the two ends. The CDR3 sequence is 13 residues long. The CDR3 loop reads CASRERTITEAFF. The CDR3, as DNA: TGTGCCAGCAGGGAGAGGACTATTACTGAAGCTTTCTTT.

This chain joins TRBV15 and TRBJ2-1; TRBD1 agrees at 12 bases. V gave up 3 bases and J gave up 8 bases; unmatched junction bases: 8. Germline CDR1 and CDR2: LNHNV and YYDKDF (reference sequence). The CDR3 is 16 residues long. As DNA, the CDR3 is TGTGCCACCAGCAGGGGGACAGGGGGCGCGAGTGATGAGCAGTTCTTC. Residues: CATSRGTGGASDEQFF.

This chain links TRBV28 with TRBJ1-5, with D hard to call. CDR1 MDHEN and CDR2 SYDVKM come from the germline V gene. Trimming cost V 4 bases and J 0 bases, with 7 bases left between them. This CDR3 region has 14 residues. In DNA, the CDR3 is TGTGCCAGCAGTTCTTTACTTAGCAATCAGCCCCAGCATTTT. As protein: CASSSLLSNQPQHF.

CDR3 sequence (DNA): TGCGCCAGCAGCCCAAGGACAGGGGGCAATCAGCCCCAGCATTTT. Translated, it gives CASSPRTGGNQPQHF. V is TRBV5-1 and J is TRBJ1-5; TRBD1 matches 9 bases. Germline CDR1 SGHRS, CDR2 YFSETQ. V was pared by 4 bases and J by 2 bases, with 4 bases of the junction left unmatched. The CDR3 has 15 amino acids.

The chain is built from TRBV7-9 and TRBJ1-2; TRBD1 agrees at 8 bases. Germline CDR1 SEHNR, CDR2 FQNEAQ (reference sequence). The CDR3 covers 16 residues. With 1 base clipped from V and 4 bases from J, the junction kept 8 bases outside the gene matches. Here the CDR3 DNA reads TGTGCCAGCAGCTTAGATCCAGGACAGGGAAGCTATGGCTACACCTTC. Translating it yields CASSLDPGQGSYGYTF. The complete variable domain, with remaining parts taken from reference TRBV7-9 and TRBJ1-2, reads DTGVSQNPRHKITKRGQNVTFRCDPISEHNRLYWYRQTLGQGPEFLTYFQNEAQLEKSRLLSDRFSAERPKGSFSTLEIQRTEQGDSAMYLCASSLDPGQGSYGYTFGSGTRLTVV.

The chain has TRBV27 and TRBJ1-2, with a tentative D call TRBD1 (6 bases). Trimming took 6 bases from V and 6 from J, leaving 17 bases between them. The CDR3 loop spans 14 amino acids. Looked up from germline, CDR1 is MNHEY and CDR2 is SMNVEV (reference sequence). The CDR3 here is CASRPKWGGDGYTF. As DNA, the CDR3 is TGTGCCAGCAGGCCGAAGTGGGGGGGCGATGGCTACACCTTC.

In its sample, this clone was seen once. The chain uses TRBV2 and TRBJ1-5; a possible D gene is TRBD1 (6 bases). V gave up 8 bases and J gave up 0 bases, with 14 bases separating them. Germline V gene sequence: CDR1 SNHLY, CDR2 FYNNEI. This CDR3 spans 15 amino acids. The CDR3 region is CASCQTGFSNQPQHF. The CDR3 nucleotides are TGTGCCAGCTGTCAAACAGGGTTTAGCAATCAGCCCCAGCATTTT.

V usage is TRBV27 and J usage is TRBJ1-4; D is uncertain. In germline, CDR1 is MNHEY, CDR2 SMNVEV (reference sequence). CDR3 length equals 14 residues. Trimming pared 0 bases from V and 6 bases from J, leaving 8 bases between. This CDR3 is CASSLSANHEKLFF. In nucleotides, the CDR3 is TGTGCCAGCAGTTTATCAGCAAACCATGAAAAACTGTTTTTT.

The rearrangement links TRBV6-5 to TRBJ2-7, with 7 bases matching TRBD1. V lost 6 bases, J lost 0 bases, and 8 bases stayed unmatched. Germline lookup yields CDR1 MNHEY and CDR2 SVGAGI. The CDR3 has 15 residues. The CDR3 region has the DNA TGTGCCAGCAGGGACAGGACGGCCATCTCCTACGAGCAGTACTTC. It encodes CASRDRTAISYEQYF.

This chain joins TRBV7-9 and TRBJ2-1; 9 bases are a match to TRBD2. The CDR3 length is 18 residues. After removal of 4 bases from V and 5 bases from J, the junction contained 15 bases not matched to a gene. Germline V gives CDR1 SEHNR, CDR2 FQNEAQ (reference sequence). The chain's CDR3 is CASSSSDGGRVLNNEQFF. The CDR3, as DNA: TGTGCCAGCAGCTCGTCCGATGGCGGGAGGGTCCTCAACAATGAGCAGTTCTTC.

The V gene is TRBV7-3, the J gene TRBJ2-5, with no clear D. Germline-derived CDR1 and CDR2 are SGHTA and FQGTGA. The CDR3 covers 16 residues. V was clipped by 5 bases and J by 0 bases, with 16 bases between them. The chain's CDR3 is CASSPTYTDNQETQYF. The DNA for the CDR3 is TGTGCCAGCAGCCCAACCTACACTGACAACCAAGAGACCCAGTACTTC.

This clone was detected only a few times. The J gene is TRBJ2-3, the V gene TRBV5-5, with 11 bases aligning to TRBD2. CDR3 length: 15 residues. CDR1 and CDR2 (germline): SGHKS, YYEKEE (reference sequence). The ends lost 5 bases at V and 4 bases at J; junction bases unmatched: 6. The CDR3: CASRLAGGPADTQYF. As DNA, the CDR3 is TGTGCCAGCAGATTAGCGGGAGGGCCGGCAGATACGCAGTATTTT.

The CDR3 spells CASSFVSTEAFF. The CDR3 DNA reads TGTGCCAGCAGTTTCGTTTCCACTGAAGCTTTCTTT. The chain employs TRBV28 and TRBJ1-1; D remains unclear. The CDR3 contains 12 residues. Trimming left V 3 bases short and J 4 bases short, with 6 bases between. Per germline, CDR1 MDHEN and CDR2 SYDVKM. The full variable domain, in which reference TRBV28 and TRBJ1-1 provide the parts outside the CDR3, is DVKVTQSSRYLVKRTGEKVFLECVQDMDHENMFWYRQDPGLGLRLIYFSYDVKMKEKGDIPEGYSVSREKKERFSLILESASTNQTSMYLCASSFVSTEAFFGQGTRLTVV.

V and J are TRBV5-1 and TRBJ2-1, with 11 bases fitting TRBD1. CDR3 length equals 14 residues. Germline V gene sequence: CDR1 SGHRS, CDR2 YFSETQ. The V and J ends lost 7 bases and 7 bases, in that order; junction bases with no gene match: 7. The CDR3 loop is CASGGQGAGNEQFF. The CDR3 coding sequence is TGCGCCAGCGGAGGACAGGGGGCTGGTAATGAGCAGTTCTTC.

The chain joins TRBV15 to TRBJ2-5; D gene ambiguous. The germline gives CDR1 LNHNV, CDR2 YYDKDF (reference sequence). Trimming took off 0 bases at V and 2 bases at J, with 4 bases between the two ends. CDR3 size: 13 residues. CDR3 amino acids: CATSRDPQETQYF. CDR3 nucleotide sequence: TGTGCCACCAGCAGAGACCCACAAGAGACCCAGTACTTC.

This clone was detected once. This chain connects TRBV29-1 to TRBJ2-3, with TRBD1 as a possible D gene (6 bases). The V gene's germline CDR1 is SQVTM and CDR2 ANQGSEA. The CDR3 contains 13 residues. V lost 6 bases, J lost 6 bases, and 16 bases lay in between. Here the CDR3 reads CSVSQGIGDTQYF. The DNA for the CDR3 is TGCAGCGTGTCCCAGGGGATAGGGGATACGCAGTATTTT.

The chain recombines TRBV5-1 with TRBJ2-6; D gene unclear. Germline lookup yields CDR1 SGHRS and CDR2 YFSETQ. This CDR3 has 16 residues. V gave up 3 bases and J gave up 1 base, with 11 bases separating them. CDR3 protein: CASSYGRISGANVLTF. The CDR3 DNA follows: TGCGCCAGCAGCTACGGCAGGATATCTGGGGCCAACGTCCTGACTTTC.

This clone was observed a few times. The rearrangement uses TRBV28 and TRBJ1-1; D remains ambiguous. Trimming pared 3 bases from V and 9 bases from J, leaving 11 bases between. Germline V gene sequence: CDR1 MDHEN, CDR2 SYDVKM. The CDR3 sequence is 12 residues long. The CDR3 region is CASSFAGPQAFF. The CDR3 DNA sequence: TGTGCCAGCAGTTTCGCGGGCCCTCAAGCTTTCTTT.

CDR3 sequence (DNA): TGTGCCTGGAGTCAAGGGGAGGGTCAGCCCCAGCATTTT. Translating gives CAWSQGEGQPQHF. The chain joins TRBV30 to TRBJ1-5; maybe TRBD1 (5 bases). V lost 2 bases and J lost 6, with 11 bases in between. This CDR3 comprises 13 residues. CDR1 is GTSNPN and CDR2 is SVGIG in the germline V gene (reference sequence).

Written as DNA, the CDR3 is TGTGCCAGCAGTGAAAAGGGGGGGACTAGCGGGAGTTCCCTAGCCAAAAACATTCAGTACTTC. Protein product: CASSEKGGTSGSSLAKNIQYF. The V and J genes are TRBV6-1 and TRBJ2-4; 14 nucleotides match TRBD2. This CDR3 contains 21 residues. The J segment lost 0 bases and the V segment lost 2 bases, leaving 12 bases of the junction unmatched. Germline V CDR1 and CDR2: MNHNS, SASEGT.

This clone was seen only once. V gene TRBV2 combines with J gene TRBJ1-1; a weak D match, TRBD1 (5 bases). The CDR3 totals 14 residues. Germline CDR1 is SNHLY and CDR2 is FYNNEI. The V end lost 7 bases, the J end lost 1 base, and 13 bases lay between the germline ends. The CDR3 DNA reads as TGTGCCAGCATCCAGGGCACAGAGAACACTGAAGCTTTCTTT. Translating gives CASIQGTENTEAFF.

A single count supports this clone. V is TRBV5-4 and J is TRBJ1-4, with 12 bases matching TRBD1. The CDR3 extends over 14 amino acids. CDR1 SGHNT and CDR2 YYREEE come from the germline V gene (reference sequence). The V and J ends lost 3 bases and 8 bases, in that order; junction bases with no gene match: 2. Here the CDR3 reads CASSWDRGQEKLFF. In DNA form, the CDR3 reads TGTGCCAGCAGCTGGGACAGGGGGCAAGAAAAACTGTTTTTT.

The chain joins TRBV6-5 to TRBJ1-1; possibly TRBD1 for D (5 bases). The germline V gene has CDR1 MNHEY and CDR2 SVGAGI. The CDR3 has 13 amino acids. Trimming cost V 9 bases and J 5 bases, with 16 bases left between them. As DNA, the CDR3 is TGTGCCAGTCGGGACCCCGGGGGGACTGAAGCTTTCTTT. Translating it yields CASRDPGGTEAFF.

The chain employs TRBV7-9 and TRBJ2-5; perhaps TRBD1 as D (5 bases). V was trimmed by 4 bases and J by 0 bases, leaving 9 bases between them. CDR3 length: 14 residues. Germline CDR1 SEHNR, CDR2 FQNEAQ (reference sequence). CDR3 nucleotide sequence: TGTGCCAGCAGCTCTGACAGCTACCAAGAGACCCAGTACTTC. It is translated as CASSSDSYQETQYF.

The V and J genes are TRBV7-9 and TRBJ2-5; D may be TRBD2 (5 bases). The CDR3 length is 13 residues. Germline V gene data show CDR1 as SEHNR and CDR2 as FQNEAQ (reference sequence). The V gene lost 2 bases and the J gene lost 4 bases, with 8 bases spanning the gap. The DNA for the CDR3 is TGTGCCAGCAGCTTAAGTAGCGTAGAGACCCAGTACTTC. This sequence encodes CASSLSSVETQYF.

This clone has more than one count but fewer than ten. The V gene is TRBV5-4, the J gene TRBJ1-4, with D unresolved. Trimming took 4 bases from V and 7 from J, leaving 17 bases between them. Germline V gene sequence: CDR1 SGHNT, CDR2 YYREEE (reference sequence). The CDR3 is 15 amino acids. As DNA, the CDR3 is TGTGCCAGCAGCCTGAACGGGTTATCGGGTGAAAAACTGTTTTTT. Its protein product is CASSLNGLSGEKLFF.